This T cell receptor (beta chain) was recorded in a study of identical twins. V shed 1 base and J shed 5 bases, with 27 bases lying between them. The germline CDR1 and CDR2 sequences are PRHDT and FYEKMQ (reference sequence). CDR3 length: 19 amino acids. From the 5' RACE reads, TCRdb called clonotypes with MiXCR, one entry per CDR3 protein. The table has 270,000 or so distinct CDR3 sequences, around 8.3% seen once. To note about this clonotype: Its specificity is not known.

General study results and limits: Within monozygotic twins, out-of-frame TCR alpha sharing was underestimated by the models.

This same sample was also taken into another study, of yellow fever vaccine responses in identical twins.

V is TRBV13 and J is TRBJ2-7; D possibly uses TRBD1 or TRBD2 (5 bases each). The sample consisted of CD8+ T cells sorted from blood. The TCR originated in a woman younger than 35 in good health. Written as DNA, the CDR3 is TGTGCCAGCAGCTTAGTGGCAGGGAGCGAGGATCTACTAAGCGACGAGCAGTACTTC. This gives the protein CASSLVAGSEDLLSDEQYF.